The 3 T cell receptor beta chains given below trace back to one sample, sequenced in a study of T cells in Graves' hyperthyroidism and ophthalmopathy. The investigators amplified TCR beta CDR3 regions from RNA transcripts. Researchers ran a first-round RT-PCR on the TCR CDR3 using the HTBI primer set. Each CDR3 protein is one row after TCRdb ran MiXCR on the multiplex PCR reads. The sample has approximately 530,000 distinct CDR3 sequences, just under 20% seen once. The sample comprised blood. The receptors were sampled from a middle-aged man with Graves' ophthalmopathy.

This clonotype came up a few times. This chain joins TRBV7-9 and TRBJ2-1; 8 bases agree with TRBD2. CDR1 SEHNR and CDR2 FQNEAQ come from the germline V gene (reference sequence). This CDR3 is 13 amino acids long. The V and J ends lost 11 bases and 8 bases, in that order; junction bases with no gene match: 11. CDR3 in amino acids: CASRGGRDDEQFF. CDR3 nucleotides: TGTGCCTCCCGGGGGGGCCGGGACGATGAGCAGTTCTTC.

This clonotype has ten or more counts. This rearrangement joins TRBV2 to TRBJ1-5; D is unclear. Trimming left V 7 bases short and J 2 bases short, with 6 bases between. Germline CDR1 SNHLY, CDR2 FYNNEI. CDR3 length: 12 residues. The CDR3 region has the DNA TGTGCCAGCAAGGTGGGCAATCAGCCCCAGCATTTT. Translating it yields CASKVGNQPQHF.

The chain joins TRBV3-1 to TRBJ2-3, with 13 nucleotides matching TRBD2. CDR3 length: 20 amino acids. After removal of 2 bases from V and 2 bases from J, the junction contained 13 bases not matched to a gene. In germline, CDR1 is LGHDT, CDR2 YNNKEL (reference sequence). CDR3 sequence reads: CASSQRTSGSFPLITDTQYF. In nucleotides, the CDR3 is TGTGCCAGCAGCCAAAGGACTAGCGGGAGTTTTCCTCTTATCACAGATACGCAGTATTTT.